Below, 16 T cell receptor beta chains from the same sample are listed, as sequenced in a study of T cell responses to AZD1222 COVID-19 vaccine. This table comes from immunoSEQ multiplex PCR, and its TCRdb copy is limited to in-frame clones, with some not included. The sample includes some 150,000 clones, around nine tenths of them seen just once. The sample was peripheral blood, taken on day 0 of MenACWY control vaccination. The receptors come from an adult in good health.

The chain couples TRBV4-1 to TRBJ1-6, with no clear D. V lost 2 bases and J lost 0, with 11 bases in between. CDR1 MGHRA and CDR2 YSYEKL come from the germline V gene. CDR3 length: 17 amino acids. Here the CDR3 reads CASSQTDSSSYNSPLHF. The CDR3 DNA reads TGCGCCAGCAGCCAAACTGACTCGAGCTCCTATAATTCACCCCTCCACTTT.

This clone has a handful of counts. The chain employs TRBV5-1 and TRBJ1-4, with a tentative D call TRBD1 (6 bases). The CDR3 is made up of 18 amino acids. From germline, CDR1 is SGHRS and CDR2 YFSETQ. Deletions cut 4 bases from V and 5 bases from J, with 24 bases between. The CDR3 bases are TGCGCCAGCAGCCGGCGAGGGGGGCTCGCGGTGGGGAATGAAAAACTGTTTTTT. It encodes CASSRRGGLAVGNEKLFF.

This chain joins TRBV7-9 and TRBJ2-4, with D possibly called TRBD1 or TRBD2 (5 bases each). The CDR3 is made up of 15 amino acids. Germline values: CDR1 SEHNR, CDR2 FQNEAQ (reference sequence). V was clipped by 5 bases and J by 0 bases, with 11 bases between them. In nucleotides, the CDR3 is TGTGCCAGCAGCCACGGGACCGGAGCCAAAAACATTCAGTACTTC. Its protein product is CASSHGTGAKNIQYF.

CDR3 in amino acids: CASSLGGPPELEQYF. In DNA, the CDR3 is TGCGCCAGCAGCTTGGGGGGACCCCCAGAGCTCGAGCAGTACTTC. The gene calls are TRBV5-1 and TRBJ2-7; D may correspond to TRBD1 or TRBD2 (5 bases each). V was pared by 0 bases and J by 6 bases, with 16 bases between. This CDR3 region has 15 residues. Germline values: CDR1 SGHRS, CDR2 YFSETQ.

This clone was seen once. The chain employs TRBV6-4 and TRBJ2-1; the match to TRBD2 covers 8 bases. CDR3 size: 16 residues. CDR1 is MRHNA, CDR2 SNTAGT, per germline. Unmatched junction bases numbered 8, after V lost 0 bases and J lost 7 bases. The CDR3 protein is CASSDSRRGGSNEQFF. The CDR3 DNA is TGTGCCAGCAGTGACTCGCGTCGGGGGGGGAGTAATGAGCAGTTCTTC.

The chain combines TRBV27 with TRBJ1-5, with 7 bases lining up with TRBD1. Germline trimming cut 5 bases from V and 7 bases from J; bases unmatched to any gene: 8. This CDR3 has 14 amino acids. Germline V lookup: CDR1 MNHEY, CDR2 SMNVEV (reference sequence). The CDR3 region is CASSGGQWFQPQHF. CDR3 coding DNA: TGTGCCAGCAGTGGGGGACAGTGGTTCCAGCCCCAGCATTTT.

This chain joins TRBV5-1 and TRBJ1-3; D call uncertain. The V end was cut by 4 bases, the J end by 4 bases, with 12 bases between. Germline V lookup: CDR1 SGHRS, CDR2 YFSETQ. The CDR3 has 14 residues. The CDR3 DNA reads TGCGCCAGCAGCGCCGGGGAAAAAGGAAACACCATATATTTT. Its translation is CASSAGEKGNTIYF.

This clone was picked up a small number of times. This chain connects TRBV4-1 to TRBJ1-5; no definite D call. V was cut by 2 bases and J by 6 bases, with 8 bases left in between. Germline V gene sequence: CDR1 MGHRA, CDR2 YSYEKL. CDR3 length: 13 residues. DNA of the CDR3: TGCGCCAGCAGCCAAAATACCGTTCAGCCCCAGCATTTT. This gives the protein CASSQNTVQPQHF.

V gene TRBV3-1 (or the pseudogene TRBV3-2) combines with J gene TRBJ2-7; 10 positions match TRBD1. Germline CDR1 and CDR2: LGHDT and YNNKEL (reference sequence). J lost 6 bases, V lost 2 bases, and 10 bases had no gene match. The CDR3 is made up of 16 amino acids. The CDR3 coding sequence is TGTGCCAGCAGCCAATTTTCCGGGACAGGGGACGCCGAGCAGTACTTC. The encoded protein is CASSQFSGTGDAEQYF.

J is TRBJ2-2 and V is TRBV15; TRBD1 agrees at 9 bases. The CDR3 runs to 13 residues. Germline V gene sequence: CDR1 LNHNV, CDR2 YYDKDF (reference sequence). The V gene end was trimmed by 6 bases and the J gene end by 7 bases; junction bases not matched to a gene: 3. In DNA form, the CDR3 reads TGTGCCACCAGACAGGGGGCGGGCGGGGAGCTGTTTTTT. This encodes CATRQGAGGELFF.

V is TRBV18 and J is TRBJ2-4; 7 bases match TRBD1. Germline CDR1 KGHSH, CDR2 LQKENI. This CDR3 is 18 amino acids long. Losses at the gene ends were 4 bases for V and 2 bases for J; bases not matched to a gene: 14. CDR3 region: CASSQFAPGGFSKNIQYF. The DNA of the CDR3 is TGTGCCAGCTCACAATTCGCCCCAGGGGGTTTTTCCAAAAACATTCAGTACTTC.

This chain uses TRBV28 with TRBJ2-3; 8 bases align to TRBD2. The CDR3 has 15 amino acids. Germline assignment: CDR1 MDHEN and CDR2 SYDVKM. Trimming cost V 2 bases and J 3 bases; bases outside gene matches: 4. CDR3 bases: TGTGCCAGCAGTTTAGTGGCGGGGGGTACAGATACGCAGTATTTT. Translation: CASSLVAGGTDTQYF.

V and J are TRBV6-5 and TRBJ1-3; D unclear. V shed 5 bases and J shed 2 bases, with 10 bases lying between them. Germline assignment: CDR1 MNHEY and CDR2 SVGAGI. This CDR3 is 14 amino acids long. DNA of the CDR3: TGTGCCAGCAGTACCCAGGTGCCTGGAAACACCATATATTTT. Translating gives CASSTQVPGNTIYF.

V is TRBV6-1 and J is TRBJ2-7; no reliable D call. Trimming removed 3 bases from V and 0 bases from J, with 6 bases in between. The CDR3 extends over 13 amino acids. Germline CDR1 reads MNHNS; CDR2 reads SASEGT. CDR3: CASSETLSYEQYF. The CDR3 region has the DNA TGTGCCAGCAGTGAGACGCTCTCCTACGAGCAGTACTTC.

The chain is built from TRBV5-1 and TRBJ2-7, with D possibly TRBD2 on 6 matching bases. The length of the CDR3 is 16 residues. V dropped 3 bases and J dropped 1 base, with 17 bases sitting between them. Germline V gene data show CDR1 as SGHRS and CDR2 as YFSETQ. The DNA for the CDR3 is TGCGCCAGCAGCTCTTCTCACGGGAGCGGATCCTACGAGCAGTACTTC. Protein sequence: CASSSSHGSGSYEQYF.

Comments on this clone: An end of the junction differs from the germline gene, which may be a read error. The chain is built from TRBV18 and TRBJ2-3; 8 bases are a match to TRBD1. The CDR3 is made up of 16 amino acids. Germline V gene sequence: CDR1 KGHSH, CDR2 LQKENI. The CDR3 sequence: CASSPPQGASTDTQYF. The DNA for the CDR3 is TGTGCCAGCTCTCCACCTCAGGGGGCAAGCACAGATACGCAGTATTTT.